Each of the 14 T cell receptor beta chains below was sequenced from the same sample in a study of cytomegalovirus exposure and HLA in healthy donors (dated by TCRdb to about 2017). Receptors were amplified or captured by the immunoSEQ multiplex PCR assay. A mixture of 60 forward primers for TCR Vbeta segments and 13 reverse primers for TCR Jbeta segments was used in the multiplex PCR. The table was pulled from immuneACCESS by TCRdb, which kept in-frame rearrangements only. Such tables lose some clones; where checked, under half of the loss comes from unresolved V genes, and the rest has no known cause. The sample table records 140,000 or so clones; roughly 80% of these occur just once. The ten most abundant clones make up around 4.5% of the sample. Sequencing used PBMCs. The source of these receptors is a woman aged 40 to 49 in good health and CMV-seropositive.

In its sample, this clone was seen a few times. V usage is TRBV6-5 and J usage is TRBJ1-5; TRBD1 aligns across 8 bases. The V gene's germline CDR1 is MNHEY and CDR2 SVGAGI. With 2 bases clipped from V and 9 bases from J, the junction kept 6 bases outside the gene matches. This CDR3 contains 14 residues. The CDR3 is CASSYGQGYWPQHF. The CDR3 DNA sequence: TGTGCCAGCAGTTACGGACAGGGTTATTGGCCCCAGCATTTT.

The V and J genes are TRBV9 and TRBJ2-3; 13 positions match TRBD2. The CDR3 length is 19 residues. Unmatched junction bases numbered 13, after V lost 3 bases and J lost 3 bases. The germline CDR1 and CDR2 sequences are SGDLS and YYNGEE. The CDR3 sequence is CASSATIASGLAGTDTQYF. The CDR3, as DNA: TGTGCCAGCAGCGCCACCATCGCGTCGGGACTAGCGGGAACAGATACGCAGTATTTT.

The chain links TRBV7-8 to TRBJ2-7; D ambiguous. CDR1 and CDR2 (germline): SGHVS, FQNEAQ. The CDR3 consists of 13 residues. V shed 1 base and J shed 5 bases, with 9 bases lying between them. CDR3 residues: CASSLGGSDEQYF. The CDR3 coding sequence is TGTGCCAGCAGCTTAGGAGGCAGCGACGAGCAGTACTTC.

This clone was observed a handful of times. The chain uses TRBV10-3 and TRBJ1-1, with D perhaps TRBD1 (5 bases). The CDR3 consists of 13 residues. V was cut by 6 bases and J by 1 base, with 9 bases left in between. The germline V gene has CDR1 ENHRY and CDR2 SYGVKD. In DNA, the CDR3 is TGTGCCATCAGGACCACAGGGAACACTGAAGCTTTCTTT. Its translation: CAIRTTGNTEAFF.

V is TRBV11-2 and J is TRBJ2-7, with a possible D match to TRBD1 (5 bases). CDR1 SGHAT and CDR2 FQNNGV come from the germline V gene. The CDR3 is made up of 14 amino acids. Trimming took off 0 bases at V and 2 bases at J, with 8 bases between the two ends. The CDR3 reads CASSLDGAAYEQYF. CDR3 coding DNA: TGTGCCAGCAGCTTAGATGGGGCCGCCTACGAGCAGTACTTC.

The rearrangement uses TRBV25-1 and TRBJ2-7, with TRBD2 as a possible D gene (6 bases). From germline, CDR1 is MGHDK and CDR2 SYGVNS. V dropped 11 bases and J dropped 2 bases, with 19 bases sitting between them. The CDR3 has 14 residues. CDR3 DNA sequence: TGTGCCGCGAACCGGGACTCTTCGCCCTACGAGCAGTACTTC. It translates to CAANRDSSPYEQYF.

The chain joins TRBV28 to TRBJ1-1; tentatively, D is TRBD1 (6 bases). Trimming left V 6 bases short and J 1 base short, with 12 bases between. The CDR3 spans 14 residues. CDR1 is MDHEN and CDR2 is SYDVKM in the germline V gene. The CDR3 protein is CASRTLQGNTEAFF. CDR3 nucleotide sequence: TGTGCCAGCAGAACACTACAGGGGAACACTGAAGCTTTCTTT.

As concerns this clone: An end of the junction does not agree with germline; a read error may underlie this. V is TRBV5-1 and J is TRBJ2-2; D not certain. The CDR3 contains 13 residues. CDR1 and CDR2 from the germline V gene are SGHRS and YFSETQ. CDR3 bases: TGTGCCAGCAGCTTGAGCCGAACCGGGGAGCTGTTTTTT. It translates to CASSLSRTGELFF.

This clone occurred a few times. The chain combines TRBV2 with TRBJ2-7; D ambiguous. The CDR3 covers 12 residues. Between the trimmed V and J ends, which lost 3 bases and 0 bases, there was a span of 3 bases. CDR1 is SNHLY and CDR2 is FYNNEI in the germline V gene. In DNA form, the CDR3 reads TGTGCCAGCAGTGAGAGCTCCTACGAGCAGTACTTC. Residues: CASSESSYEQYF.

The rearrangement uses TRBV30 and TRBJ2-7; D is possibly TRBD1 (5 bases). The V gene's germline CDR1 is GTSNPN and CDR2 SVGIG (reference sequence). This CDR3 region has 12 residues. Between the trimmed V and J ends, which lost 5 bases and 5 bases, there was a span of 13 bases. As DNA, the CDR3 is TGTGCCTGGCAGAAGGGGTCCCACGAGCAGTACTTC. Translated, it gives CAWQKGSHEQYF.

In DNA form, the CDR3 reads TGTGCCATCAGTGAGCCAGGGACAGGCTATGGCTACACCTTC. This translates into CAISEPGTGYGYTF. The rearrangement links TRBV10-3 to TRBJ1-2; 8 nucleotides agree with TRBD1. Germline V lookup: CDR1 ENHRY, CDR2 SYGVKD. This CDR3 has 14 residues. The ends lost 2 bases at V and 4 bases at J; junction bases unmatched: 3.

The chain combines TRBV7-2 with TRBJ1-5; D gene unclear. Germline V gene sequence: CDR1 SGHTA, CDR2 FQGNSA. The CDR3 is 13 residues long. The germline V and J ends were trimmed by 3 bases and 4 bases, with 7 bases remaining between them. The CDR3 DNA follows: TGTGCCAGCAGCTTCAGAATTAATCAGCCCCAGCATTTT. Its protein product is CASSFRINQPQHF.

CDR3 region: CASSLRDSREQYF. The CDR3 region has the DNA TGTGCCAGCAGCCTCCGGGACAGTCGTGAGCAGTACTTC. The chain uses TRBV7-2 and TRBJ2-7, with TRBD1 matching 7 bases. The CDR3 has 13 amino acids. After removal of 5 bases from V and 7 bases from J, the junction contained 8 bases not matched to a gene. The V gene's germline CDR1 is SGHTA and CDR2 FQGNSA.

This clone occurred once. The chain employs TRBV30 and TRBJ2-2; D is undetermined. V lost 3 bases and J 5 bases, leaving 10 bases between the germline ends. Germline-derived CDR1 and CDR2 are GTSNPN and SVGIG (reference sequence). The CDR3 sequence is 13 residues long. CDR3 protein: CAWRTGYTGELFF. The CDR3 DNA sequence: TGTGCCTGGAGAACGGGTTATACCGGGGAGCTGTTTTTT.